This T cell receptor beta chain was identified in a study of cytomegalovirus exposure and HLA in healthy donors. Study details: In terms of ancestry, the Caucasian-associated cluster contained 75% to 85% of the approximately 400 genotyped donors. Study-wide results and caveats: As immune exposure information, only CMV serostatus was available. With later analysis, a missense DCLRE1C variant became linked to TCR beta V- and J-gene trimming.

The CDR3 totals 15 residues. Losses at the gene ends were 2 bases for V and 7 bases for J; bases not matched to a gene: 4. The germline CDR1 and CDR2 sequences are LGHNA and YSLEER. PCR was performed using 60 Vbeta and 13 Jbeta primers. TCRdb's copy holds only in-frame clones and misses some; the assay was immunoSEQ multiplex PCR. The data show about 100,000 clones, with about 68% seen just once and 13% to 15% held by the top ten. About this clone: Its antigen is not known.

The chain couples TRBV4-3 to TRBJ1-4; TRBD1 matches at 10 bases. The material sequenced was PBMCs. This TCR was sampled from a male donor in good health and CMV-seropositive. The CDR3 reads CASSQRQGASEKLFF. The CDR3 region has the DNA TGCGCCAGCAGCCAAAGACAGGGGGCGAGTGAAAAACTGTTTTTT.